These 14 T cell receptor beta chains originate from one sample sequenced in a study of radiotherapy plus CTLA-4 blockade in lung cancer. TCRdb's table, derived via immunoSEQ multiplex PCR, lists solely in-frame clones and lacks some. Seen here are 95,000 to 150,000 clones, approximately 90% observed once, and the top ten hold approximately 6.6%. The sample here was peripheral blood, taken from a patient treated with radiotherapy plus ipilimumab. These receptor sequences come from a human donor with non-small cell lung cancer that progressed on radiotherapy plus ipilimumab.

The V call is TRBV10-3, the J call TRBJ1-2; D is uncertain. This CDR3 is built from 15 residues. The germline CDR1 and CDR2 sequences are ENHRY and SYGVKD. Trimming took off 2 bases at V and 0 bases at J, with 10 bases between the two ends. CDR3 amino acids: CAISENGLANYGYTF. CDR3 nucleotides: TGTGCCATCAGTGAGAATGGATTAGCTAACTATGGCTACACCTTC.

This chain uses TRBV20-1 with TRBJ2-1; either TRBD1 or TRBD2 may supply D (5 bases each). This CDR3 region has 11 residues. Trimming took off 3 bases at V and 14 bases at J, with 14 bases between the two ends. Germline-derived CDR1 and CDR2 are DFQATT and SNEGSKA (reference sequence). This CDR3 is CSARVGVGEFF. CDR3 bases: TGCAGTGCTAGGGTAGGGGTCGGGGAGTTCTTC.

The chain carries TRBV29-1 and TRBJ2-7, with 9 bases identical to TRBD2. Losses at the gene ends were 4 bases for V and 4 bases for J; bases not matched to a gene: 14. CDR3 size: 16 residues. Germline-derived CDR1 and CDR2 are SQVTM and ANQGSEA. CDR3 region: CSVGGRGASGTYEQYF. For the CDR3, the DNA is TGCAGCGTTGGGGGAAGGGGGGCTAGCGGGACTTACGAGCAGTACTTC.

This chain joins TRBV18 and TRBJ1-1, with D possibly TRBD1 on 6 matching bases. Between the trimmed V and J ends, which lost 3 bases and 6 bases, there was a span of 17 bases. CDR1 is KGHSH and CDR2 is LQKENI in the germline V gene. The CDR3 covers 15 residues. Here the CDR3 reads CASSPKINRESEAFF. As DNA, the CDR3 is TGTGCCAGCTCACCCAAAATTAACAGGGAATCTGAAGCTTTCTTT.

The rearrangement uses TRBV20-1 and TRBJ2-3; D is possibly TRBD1 (6 bases). CDR1 and CDR2 from the germline V gene are DFQATT and SNEGSKA (reference sequence). V lost 5 bases, J lost 8 bases, and 11 bases lay in between. The CDR3 consists of 11 residues. For the CDR3, the DNA is TGCAGTGCTCGACAGGAGATTACGCAGTATTTT. Translating gives CSARQEITQYF.

The chain recombines TRBV27 with TRBJ2-1, with 9 bases identical to TRBD2. Trimming took 2 bases from V and 8 from J; bases not matched to a gene: 7. Germline V CDR1 and CDR2: MNHEY, SMNVEV (reference sequence). This CDR3 is built from 15 residues. CDR3 region: CASSLILAGPHEQFF. Here the CDR3 DNA reads TGTGCCAGCAGTTTAATACTAGCGGGTCCCCATGAGCAGTTCTTC.

This chain uses TRBV19 with TRBJ2-5; 11 bases agree with TRBD2. CDR1 is LNHDA, CDR2 SQIVND, per germline (reference sequence). CDR3 size: 16 residues. J gave up 2 bases and V 4 bases, and 6 bases lay outside the gene matches. CDR3 in amino acids: CASSKTSGALQETQYF. CDR3 bases: TGTGCCAGTAGTAAGACTAGCGGGGCCCTTCAAGAGACCCAGTACTTC.

The rearrangement uses TRBV15 and TRBJ1-5; 8 bases line up with TRBD1. There are 16 residues in the CDR3. With V trimmed by 4 bases and J by 6 bases, 11 bases remained unmatched. Germline assignment: CDR1 LNHNV and CDR2 YYDKDF (reference sequence). The CDR3 nucleotides read TGTGCCACCAGCACCCACAGGCCAGGGGGCAGTCAGCCCCAGCATTTT. Translated: CATSTHRPGGSQPQHF. Full variable domain (missing parts from reference TRBV15 and TRBJ1-5): DAMVIQNPRYQVTQFGKPVTLSCSQTLNHNVMYWYQQKSSQAPKLLFHYYDKDFNNEADTPDNFQSRRPNTSFCFLDIRSPGLGDTAMYLCATSTHRPGGSQPQHFGDGTRLSIL.

The V gene is TRBV29-1, the J gene TRBJ2-5; no clear D. The CDR3 spans 12 residues. V lost 7 bases and J 5 bases, leaving 14 bases between the germline ends. Looked up from germline, CDR1 is SQVTM and CDR2 is ANQGSEA. For the CDR3, the DNA is TGCAGCGCTGACAATAACGAGGAGACCCAGTACTTC. Amino acid sequence: CSADNNEETQYF.

This clone was seen only once. The chain links TRBV9 to TRBJ2-2; a possible D gene is TRBD2 (6 bases). CDR1 and CDR2 (germline): SGDLS, YYNGEE. The CDR3 has 16 residues. Trimming stripped 3 bases from V and 0 bases from J, with 12 bases between. CDR3 loop: CASSATPSANTGELFF. Here the CDR3 DNA reads TGTGCCAGCAGCGCAACCCCTAGCGCGAACACCGGGGAGCTGTTTTTT.

The chain combines TRBV30 with TRBJ1-3, with D perhaps TRBD1 (6 bases). The CDR3 has 15 residues. The V and J ends lost 7 bases and 0 bases respectively, with 16 bases between them. CDR1 is GTSNPN, CDR2 SVGIG, per germline (reference sequence). CDR3 in DNA: TGTGCCTTCACCTCCGGGACATTCTCTGGAAACACCATATATTTT. Its protein is CAFTSGTFSGNTIYF. The full variable domain, with the rest looked up from reference TRBV30 and TRBJ1-3, is SQTIHQWPATLVQPVGSPLSLECTVEGTSNPNLYWYRQAAGRGLQLLFYSVGIGQISSEVPQNLSASRPQDRQFILSSKKLLLSDSGFYLCAFTSGTFSGNTIYFGEGSWLTVV.

V usage is TRBV15 and J usage is TRBJ1-3; tentatively, D is TRBD1 (5 bases). This CDR3 comprises 15 residues. Trimming took off 3 bases at V and 0 bases at J, with 9 bases between the two ends. Germline V gene lookup returns CDR1 LNHNV and CDR2 YYDKDF (reference sequence). The CDR3 coding sequence is TGTGCCACCAGCAGGGGGCTAACCTCTGGAAACACCATATATTTT. This sequence encodes CATSRGLTSGNTIYF. The complete variable domain, with remaining parts taken from reference TRBV15 and TRBJ1-3, reads DAMVIQNPRYQVTQFGKPVTLSCSQTLNHNVMYWYQQKSSQAPKLLFHYYDKDFNNEADTPDNFQSRRPNTSFCFLDIRSPGLGDTAMYLCATSRGLTSGNTIYFGEGSWLTVV.

The chain couples TRBV6-1 to TRBJ1-2; D is possibly TRBD1 (6 bases). The V end lost 0 bases, the J end lost 8 bases, and 16 bases lay between the germline ends. Germline assignment: CDR1 MNHNS and CDR2 SASEGT. The CDR3 consists of 15 residues. CDR3 region: CASSEAGQPASGYTF. DNA of the CDR3: TGTGCCAGCAGTGAAGCTGGACAGCCGGCATCGGGCTACACCTTC.

V usage is TRBV27 and J usage is TRBJ2-1; maybe TRBD1 (6 bases). V lost 4 bases, J lost 10 bases, and 17 bases lay in between. CDR1 and CDR2 from the germline V gene are MNHEY and SMNVEV (reference sequence). This CDR3 has 14 residues. CDR3 sequence: CASSSYATGTEQFF. CDR3 coding DNA: TGTGCCAGCAGTTCATACGCAACAGGGACGGAGCAGTTCTTC.